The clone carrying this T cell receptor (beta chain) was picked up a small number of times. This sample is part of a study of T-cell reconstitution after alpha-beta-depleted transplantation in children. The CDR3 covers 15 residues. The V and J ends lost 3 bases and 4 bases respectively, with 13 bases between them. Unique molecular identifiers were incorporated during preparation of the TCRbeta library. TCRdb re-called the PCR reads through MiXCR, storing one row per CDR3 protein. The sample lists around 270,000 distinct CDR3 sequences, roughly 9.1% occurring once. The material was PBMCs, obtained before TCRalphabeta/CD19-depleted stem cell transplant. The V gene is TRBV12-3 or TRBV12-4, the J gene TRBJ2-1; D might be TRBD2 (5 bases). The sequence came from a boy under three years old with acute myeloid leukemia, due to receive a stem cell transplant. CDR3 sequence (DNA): TGTGCCAGCAGTTTCAGGCGGGTCCCTTACAATGAGCAGTTCTTC. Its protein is CASSFRRVPYNEQFF.